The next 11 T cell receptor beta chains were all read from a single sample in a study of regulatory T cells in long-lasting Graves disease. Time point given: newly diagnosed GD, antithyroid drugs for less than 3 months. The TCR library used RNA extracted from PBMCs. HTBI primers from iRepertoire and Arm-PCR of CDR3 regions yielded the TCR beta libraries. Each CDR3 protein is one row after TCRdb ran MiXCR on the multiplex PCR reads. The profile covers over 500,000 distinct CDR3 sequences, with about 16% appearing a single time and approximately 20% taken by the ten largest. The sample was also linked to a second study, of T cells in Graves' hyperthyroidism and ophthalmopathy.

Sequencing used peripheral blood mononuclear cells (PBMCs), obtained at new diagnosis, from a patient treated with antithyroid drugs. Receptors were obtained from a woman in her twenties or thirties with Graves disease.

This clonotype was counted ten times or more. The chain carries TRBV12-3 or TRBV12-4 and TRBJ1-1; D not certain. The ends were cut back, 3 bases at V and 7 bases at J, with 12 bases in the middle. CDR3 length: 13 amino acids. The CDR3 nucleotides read TGTGCCAGCAGTTTTAGAAGGTTCGGTGAAGCTTTCTTT. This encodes CASSFRRFGEAFF.

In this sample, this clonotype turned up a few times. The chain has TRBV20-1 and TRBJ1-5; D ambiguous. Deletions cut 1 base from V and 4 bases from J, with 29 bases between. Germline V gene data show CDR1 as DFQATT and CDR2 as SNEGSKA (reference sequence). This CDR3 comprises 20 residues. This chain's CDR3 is CSARGLSGRPSVSFNQPQHF. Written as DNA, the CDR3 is TGCAGTGCTAGAGGACTGAGTGGACGGCCATCCGTATCGTTTAATCAGCCCCAGCATTTT.

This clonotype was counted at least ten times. The CDR3 protein is CASSSILIAKNIQYF. The CDR3 DNA follows: TGTGCCAGCAGTTCCATCCTGATAGCCAAAAACATTCAGTACTTC. The chain links TRBV28 to TRBJ2-4; D is uncertain. With 4 bases removed from V and 0 bases from J, the gap between germline ends came to 10 bases. The germline V gene has CDR1 MDHEN and CDR2 SYDVKM. The CDR3 runs 15 residues. Using reference TRBV28 and TRBJ2-4 for the parts outside the CDR3, the full variable domain is DVKVTQSSRYLVKRTGEKVFLECVQDMDHENMFWYRQDPGLGLRLIYFSYDVKMKEKGDIPEGYSVSREKKERFSLILESASTNQTSMYLCASSSILIAKNIQYFGAGTRLSVL.

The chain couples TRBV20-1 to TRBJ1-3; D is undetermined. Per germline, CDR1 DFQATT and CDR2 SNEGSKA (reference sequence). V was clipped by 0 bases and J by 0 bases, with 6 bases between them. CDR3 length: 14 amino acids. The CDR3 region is CSARESYSGNTIYF. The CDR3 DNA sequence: TGCAGTGCTAGAGAGAGTTACTCTGGAAACACCATATATTTT.

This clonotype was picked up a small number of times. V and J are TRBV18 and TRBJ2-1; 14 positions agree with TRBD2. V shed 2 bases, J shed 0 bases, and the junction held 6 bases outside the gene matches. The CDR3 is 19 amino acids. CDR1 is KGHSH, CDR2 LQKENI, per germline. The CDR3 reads CASSPKKGTSGSSYNEQFF. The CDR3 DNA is TGTGCCAGCTCACCAAAAAAAGGGACTAGCGGGAGCTCCTACAATGAGCAGTTCTTC.

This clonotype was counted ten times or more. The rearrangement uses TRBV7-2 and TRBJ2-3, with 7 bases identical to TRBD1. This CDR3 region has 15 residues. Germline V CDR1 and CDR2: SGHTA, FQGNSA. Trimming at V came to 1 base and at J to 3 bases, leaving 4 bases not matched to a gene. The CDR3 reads CASSLGGQRTDTQYF. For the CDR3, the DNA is TGTGCCAGCAGCTTAGGGGGACAGAGAACAGATACGCAGTATTTT.

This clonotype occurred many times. CDR3 in amino acids: CAWTKGVATEAFF. The CDR3 DNA follows: TGTGCCTGGACCAAGGGGGTAGCCACTGAAGCTTTCTTT. The chain has TRBV30 and TRBJ1-1; D might be TRBD1 (6 bases). This CDR3 region has 13 residues. Germline CDR1 and CDR2: GTSNPN and SVGIG (reference sequence). V was cut by 4 bases and J by 4 bases, with 13 bases left in between.

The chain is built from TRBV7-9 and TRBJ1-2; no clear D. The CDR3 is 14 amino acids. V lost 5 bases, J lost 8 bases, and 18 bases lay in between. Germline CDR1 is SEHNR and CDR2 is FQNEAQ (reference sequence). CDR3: CASSPDGHLGGYTF. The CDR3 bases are TGTGCCAGCAGCCCGGACGGGCATCTAGGGGGCTACACCTTC.

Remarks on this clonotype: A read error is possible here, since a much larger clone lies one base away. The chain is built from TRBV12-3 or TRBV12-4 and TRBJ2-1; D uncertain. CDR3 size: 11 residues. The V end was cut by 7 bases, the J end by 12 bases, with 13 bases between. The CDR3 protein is CASTLYCAQFF. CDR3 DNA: TGTGCCAGCACGTTATATTGCGCGCAGTTCTTC.

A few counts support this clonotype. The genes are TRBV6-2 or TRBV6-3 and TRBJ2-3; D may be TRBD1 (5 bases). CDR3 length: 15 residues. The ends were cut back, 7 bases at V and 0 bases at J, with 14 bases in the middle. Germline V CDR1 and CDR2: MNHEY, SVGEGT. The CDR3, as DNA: TGTGCCAGCACACAGAAGGGGCAGAGCACAGATACGCAGTATTTT. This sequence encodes CASTQKGQSTDTQYF.

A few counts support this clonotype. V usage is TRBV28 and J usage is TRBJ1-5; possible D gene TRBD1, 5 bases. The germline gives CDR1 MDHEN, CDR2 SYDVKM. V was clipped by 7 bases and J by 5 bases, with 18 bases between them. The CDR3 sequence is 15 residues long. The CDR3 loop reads CASNPGAGVYQPQHF. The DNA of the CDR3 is TGTGCCAGCAACCCTGGGGCGGGAGTTTATCAGCCCCAGCATTTT.